This passage covers 21 T cell receptor beta chains from one sample sequenced in a study of blood T cell repertoires in COVID-19. Some clones are missing from TCRdb's copy, which holds only in-frame ones; the method was immunoSEQ multiplex PCR. The sample yields around 300,000 clones, 88% seen once. The sequenced material came from peripheral blood. These receptors were obtained from a woman between 45 and 65 years old with active or convalescent COVID-19.

The V and J genes are TRBV6-6 and TRBJ1-2, with no clear D. Per germline, CDR1 MNHNY and CDR2 SVGAGI (reference sequence). V lost 0 bases to trimming and J lost 2 bases, with 7 bases between them. The CDR3 extends over 14 amino acids. The CDR3 is CASSYSPGNYGYTF. CDR3 DNA: TGTGCCAGCAGTTACTCGCCAGGAAACTATGGCTACACCTTC.

The chain has TRBV4-3 and TRBJ1-2, with TRBD1 identical over 9 bases. Losses at the gene ends were 1 base for V and 5 bases for J; bases not matched to a gene: 8. The length of the CDR3 is 16 residues. The germline gives CDR1 LGHNA, CDR2 YSLEER. The CDR3, as DNA: TGCGCCAGCAGCCAAGCGGGCGGACAGGGGACGTATGGCTACACCTTC. Translating it yields CASSQAGGQGTYGYTF.

The chain is built from TRBV3-1 (or the pseudogene TRBV3-2) and TRBJ2-5; 13 bases agree with TRBD2. CDR1 is LGHDT and CDR2 is YNNKEL in the germline V gene (reference sequence). V dropped 3 bases and J dropped 1; count of bases not matched to a gene: 11. The length of the CDR3 is 19 residues. DNA of the CDR3: TGTGCCAGCAGCCAGCTACCCGGGACTAGCGGGAAGGTCCAAGAGACCCAGTACTTC. Translation gives CASSQLPGTSGKVQETQYF.

This sequence joins TRBV6-5 and TRBJ2-3, with a tentative D call TRBD2 (5 bases). The CDR3 is made up of 16 amino acids. CDR1 and CDR2 (germline): MNHEY, SVGAGI. V lost 0 bases to trimming and J lost 1 base, with 11 bases between them. CDR3: CASSYSEETRTDTQYF. The CDR3, as DNA: TGTGCCAGCAGTTACTCGGAGGAGACTCGCACAGATACGCAGTATTTT.

The DNA of the CDR3 is TGCAGTGCTAGTGCCAACTACGAGCAGTACTTC. Translated: CSASANYEQYF. The rearrangement joins TRBV20-1 to TRBJ2-7; D gene unclear. The CDR3 is made up of 11 amino acids. Trimming took off 3 bases at V and 3 bases at J, with 6 bases between the two ends. CDR1 is DFQATT, CDR2 SNEGSKA, per germline (reference sequence).

This rearrangement joins TRBV7-6 to TRBJ2-7; 7 bases are shared with TRBD2. This CDR3 has 16 amino acids. Trimming cost V 5 bases and J 5 bases; bases outside gene matches: 15. CDR1 and CDR2 from the germline V gene are SGHVS and FNYEAQ. DNA for the CDR3: TGTGCCAGCAGCCCAGGTATGGGGGAGGGTCAAGACGAGCAGTACTTC. Amino acid sequence: CASSPGMGEGQDEQYF. Full variable domain (missing parts from reference TRBV7-6 and TRBJ2-7): GAGVSQSPRYKVTKRGQDVALRCDPISGHVSLYWYRQALGQGPEFLTYFNYEAQQDKSGLPNDRFSAERPEGSISTLTIQRTEQRDSAMYRCASSPGMGEGQDEQYFGPGTRLTVT.

V and J are TRBV30 and TRBJ1-5; no clear D gene. Germline CDR1 GTSNPN, CDR2 SVGIG (reference sequence). V shed 3 bases and J shed 7 bases, with 25 bases lying between them. There are 17 residues in the CDR3. The CDR3 DNA follows: TGTGCCTGGAGATCCCCAAGGGAGCTAAGGAGCGGGCAGCCCCAGCATTTT. This codes for CAWRSPRELRSGQPQHF.

This chain uses TRBV3-1 (or the pseudogene TRBV3-2) with TRBJ1-1; tentative D call: TRBD1 (5 bases). Trimming shortened V by 1 base and J by 11 bases, and 14 bases separated the two germline ends. In germline, CDR1 is LGHDT, CDR2 YNNKEL (reference sequence). The CDR3 consists of 13 residues. In DNA, the CDR3 is TGTGCCAGCAGCCAAGTAACAGGTCAAGGGGCTTTCTTT. Translated, it gives CASSQVTGQGAFF.

J is TRBJ1-6 and V is TRBV25-1, with TRBD1 identical over 7 bases. Germline CDR1 reads MGHDK; CDR2 reads SYGVNS. The CDR3 extends over 13 amino acids. V lost 7 bases and J lost 10; bases outside the gene matches: 7. CDR3: CASMDQGESPLHF. The CDR3 coding sequence is TGTGCCAGCATGGACCAGGGGGAATCACCCCTCCACTTT.

V usage is TRBV27 and J usage is TRBJ1-6; tentatively, D is TRBD1 (5 bases). V lost 2 bases and J lost 8, with 13 bases in between. CDR3 size: 15 residues. Germline V gene lookup returns CDR1 MNHEY and CDR2 SMNVEV (reference sequence). The CDR3 DNA follows: TGTGCCAGCAGTTTAACGGGGGGTGTTTATTCACCCCTCCACTTT. Its translation: CASSLTGGVYSPLHF.

The gene calls are TRBV30 and TRBJ1-2, with D uncertain. The CDR3 loop spans 12 amino acids. The V end was cut by 4 bases, the J end by 3 bases, with 9 bases between. Germline assignment: CDR1 GTSNPN and CDR2 SVGIG (reference sequence). CDR3 in DNA: TGTGCCTGGATAGCAGAGGACTATGGCTACACCTTC. This encodes CAWIAEDYGYTF.

A single count supports this clone. The chain recombines TRBV5-4 with TRBJ1-2; TRBD1 matches at 8 bases. The V and J ends lost 0 bases and 0 bases, in that order; junction bases with no gene match: 10. The CDR3 is made up of 18 amino acids. In germline, CDR1 is SGHNT, CDR2 YYREEE (reference sequence). The CDR3 region is CASSLARTGKGSNYGYTF. The DNA for the CDR3 is TGTGCCAGCAGCTTGGCCCGGACAGGGAAGGGGTCTAACTATGGCTACACCTTC.

This rearrangement joins TRBV9 to TRBJ1-4, with 7 bases fitting TRBD1. The trim removed 4 bases at V and 4 bases at J, leaving 7 bases unmatched. The CDR3 extends over 15 amino acids. CDR1 and CDR2 (germline): SGDLS, YYNGEE. CDR3 region: CASSSGQSLNEKLFF. CDR3 DNA sequence: TGTGCCAGCAGCTCGGGACAGAGTCTTAATGAAAAACTGTTTTTT.

This chain joins TRBV4-1 and TRBJ2-7; 7 bases align to TRBD1. CDR3 length: 17 residues. Germline values: CDR1 MGHRA, CDR2 YSYEKL. The V gene end was trimmed by 3 bases and the J gene end by 0 bases; junction bases not matched to a gene: 11. CDR3: CASSQNLQGTLSYEQYF. CDR3 in DNA: TGCGCCAGCAGCCAGAACCTACAGGGGACCCTCTCCTACGAGCAGTACTTC.

The J gene is TRBJ1-5, the V gene TRBV15; D gene unclear. Germline V gene sequence: CDR1 LNHNV, CDR2 YYDKDF (reference sequence). V lost 5 bases and J 4 bases, leaving 9 bases between the germline ends. The CDR3 is made up of 13 amino acids. This CDR3 is CATSVRPNQPQHF. The CDR3 region has the DNA TGTGCCACCAGCGTCAGGCCAAATCAGCCCCAGCATTTT.

The genes are TRBV19 and TRBJ2-5; 7 nucleotides match TRBD1. Per the germline V gene, CDR1 is LNHDA and CDR2 is SQIVND (reference sequence). J lost 3 bases, V lost 6 bases, and 4 bases had no gene match. The CDR3 length is 13 residues. The CDR3 protein is CASRTTGEETQYF. The CDR3 DNA sequence: TGTGCCAGTAGAACTACAGGGGAAGAGACCCAGTACTTC.

This clone is a singleton in its sample. The chain links TRBV4-3 to TRBJ1-4; perhaps TRBD1 as D (6 bases). The length of the CDR3 is 13 residues. Trimming stripped 6 bases from V and 5 bases from J, with 10 bases between. Germline CDR1 reads LGHNA; CDR2 reads YSLEER. The chain's CDR3 is CASSRDKNEKLFF. The DNA of the CDR3 is TGCGCCAGCAGTCGGGACAAGAATGAAAAACTGTTTTTT.

The V and J genes are TRBV24-1 and TRBJ2-3; 13 nucleotides align to TRBD2. The CDR3 has 18 residues. The germline V gene has CDR1 KGHDR and CDR2 SFDVKD. V shed 3 bases, J shed 2 bases, and the junction held 7 bases outside the gene matches. As DNA, the CDR3 is TGTGCCACCAGTGATCCTCAGACTAGCGGGAGGATCACAGATACGCAGTATTTT. Its protein product is CATSDPQTSGRITDTQYF.

The chain links TRBV29-1 to TRBJ1-2; no clear D. Trimming cost V 8 bases and J 1 base, with 5 bases left between them. Per germline, CDR1 SQVTM and CDR2 ANQGSEA. The CDR3 is 10 residues long. The CDR3 nucleotides read TGCAGCCGGTGTAACTATGGCTACACCTTC. It codes for CSRCNYGYTF. Full variable domain (remainder filled in from reference TRBV29-1 and TRBJ1-2): SAVISQKPSRDICQRGTSLTIQCQVDSQVTMMFWYRQQPGQSLTLIATANQGSEATYESGFVIDKFPISRPNLTFSTLTVSNMSPEDSSIYLCSRCNYGYTFGSGTRLTVV.

The chain combines TRBV6-2 or TRBV6-3 with TRBJ2-1; TRBD2 agrees at 9 bases. The V segment lost 4 bases and the J segment 7 bases; nucleotides outside the gene matches: 8. This CDR3 has 15 amino acids. Germline V gene sequence: CDR1 MNHEY, CDR2 SVGEGT. CDR3 bases: TGTGCCAGCAGTTTTAGTGTAGCGGGAGTAAATGAGCAGTTCTTC. It yields the protein CASSFSVAGVNEQFF.

The chain employs TRBV11-2 and TRBJ2-1; 7 positions match TRBD2. The trim removed 1 base at V and 2 bases at J, leaving 8 bases unmatched. Per the germline V gene, CDR1 is SGHAT and CDR2 is FQNNGV. This CDR3 has 17 residues. Here the CDR3 DNA reads TGTGCCAGCAGCTTAGGTCCCCCCAGCGGGACCTACAATGAGCAGTTCTTC. Translation gives CASSLGPPSGTYNEQFF.